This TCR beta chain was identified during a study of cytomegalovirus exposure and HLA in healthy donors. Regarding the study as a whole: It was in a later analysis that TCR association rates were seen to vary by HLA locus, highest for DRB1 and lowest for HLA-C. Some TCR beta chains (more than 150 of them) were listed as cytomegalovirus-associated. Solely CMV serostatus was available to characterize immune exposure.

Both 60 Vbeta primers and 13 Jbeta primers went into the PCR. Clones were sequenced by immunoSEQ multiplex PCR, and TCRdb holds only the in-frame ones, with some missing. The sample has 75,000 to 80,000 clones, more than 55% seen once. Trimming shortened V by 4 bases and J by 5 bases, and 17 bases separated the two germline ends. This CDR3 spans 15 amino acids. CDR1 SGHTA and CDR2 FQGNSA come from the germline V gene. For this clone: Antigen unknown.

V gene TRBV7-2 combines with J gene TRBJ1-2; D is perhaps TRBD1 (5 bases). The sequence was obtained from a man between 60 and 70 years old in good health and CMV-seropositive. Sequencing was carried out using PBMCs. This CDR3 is CASSSRDGGKYGYTF. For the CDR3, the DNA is TGTGCCAGCAGCTCCCGGGACGGAGGGAAGTATGGCTACACCTTC.